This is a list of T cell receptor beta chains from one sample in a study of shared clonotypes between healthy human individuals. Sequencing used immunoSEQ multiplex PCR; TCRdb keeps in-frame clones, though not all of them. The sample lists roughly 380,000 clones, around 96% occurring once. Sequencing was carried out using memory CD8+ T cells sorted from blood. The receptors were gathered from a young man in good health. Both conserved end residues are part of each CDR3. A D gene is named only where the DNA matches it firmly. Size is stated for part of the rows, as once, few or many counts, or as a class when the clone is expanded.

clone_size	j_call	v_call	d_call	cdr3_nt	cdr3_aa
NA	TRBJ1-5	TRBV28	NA	TGTGCCATCAAGGGGGGGGATCAGCCCCAGCATTTT	CAIKGGDQPQHF
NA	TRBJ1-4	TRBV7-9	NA	TGTGCCAGCAGCTTAGCGCTAGGGGCCGCTAATGAAAAACTGTTTTTT	CASSLALGAANEKLFF
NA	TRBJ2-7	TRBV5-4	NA	TGTGCCAGCAGCTTGAATGGGGGCAGCCCTGGGCAGTACTTC	CASSLNGGSPGQYF
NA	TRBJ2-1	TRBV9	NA	TGTGCCAGCAGCGTAAAACTAGATCGACATGAGCAGTTCTTC	CASSVKLDRHEQFF
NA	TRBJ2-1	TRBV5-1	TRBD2	TGCGCCAGCAGCCCTCTGACTAGCGGGTTGTACAATGAGCAGTTCTTC	CASSPLTSGLYNEQFF
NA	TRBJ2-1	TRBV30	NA	TGTGCCTGGAGGGGGGTAGGCTCCTACAATGAGCAGTTCTTC	CAWRGVGSYNEQFF
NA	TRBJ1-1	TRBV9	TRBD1	TGTGCCAGCAGCGTAGGAGGGGGCGTGAACACTGAAGCTTTCTTT	CASSVGGGVNTEAFF
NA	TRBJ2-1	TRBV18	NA	TGTGCCAGCTCACCATCGAACGCGGGGAACTACAATGAGCAGTTCTTC	CASSPSNAGNYNEQFF
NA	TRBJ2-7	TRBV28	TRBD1	TGTGCCAGCAGTTCCTGGGACAGGGGTGGGTACTTC	CASSSWDRGGYF
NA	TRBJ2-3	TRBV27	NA	TGTGCCAGCAGTTTCGACTATTTAGATACGCAGTATTTT	CASSFDYLDTQYF
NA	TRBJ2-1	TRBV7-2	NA	TGTGCCAGCAGCTTAGGACTATCCGAATACAATGAGCAGTTCTTC	CASSLGLSEYNEQFF
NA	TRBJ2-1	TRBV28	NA	TGTGCCAGCAGTTTATTCGGGACGGCCGCCAATGAGCAGTTCTTC	CASSLFGTAANEQFF
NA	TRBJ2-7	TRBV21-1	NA	TGTGCCAGCAGCTCCTTAGCGGGAGCTGATAGCGAGCAGTACTTC	CASSSLAGADSEQYF
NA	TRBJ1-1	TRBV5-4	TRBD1	TGTGCCAGCAGCCCGGACCGGGACAGGGAAGCTTTCTTT	CASSPDRDREAFF
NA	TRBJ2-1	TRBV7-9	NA	TGTGCCAGCAGCCTACAGAGAGGGGGTGGGAGCTCCTACAATGAGCAGTTCTTC	CASSLQRGGGSSYNEQFF
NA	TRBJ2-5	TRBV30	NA	TGTGCCTGGGGTGGCCGGTCCTTTTTGGGGGAGACCCAGTACTTC	CAWGGRSFLGETQYF
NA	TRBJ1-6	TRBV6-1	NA	TGTGCCAGCACCTTAAAAGGGAGGAGTTCACCCCTCCACTTT	CASTLKGRSSPLHF
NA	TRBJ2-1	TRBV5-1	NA	TGCGCCAGCAGCTTGGTGGGCGGGGTAACGAATGAGCAGTTCTTC	CASSLVGGVTNEQFF
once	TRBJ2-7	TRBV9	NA	TGTGCCAGCAGCGTAGGGCGGCATGACGGGAACGGGCAGTACTTC	CASSVGRHDGNGQYF
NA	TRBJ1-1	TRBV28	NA	TGTGCCAGCAGTTCCCCCAGTAACACTGAAGCTTTCTTT	CASSSPSNTEAFF
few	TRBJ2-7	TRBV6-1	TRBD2	TGTGCCAGCAGTGTCTACGGGGGGGCGGGAAGGTACGAGCAGTACTTC	CASSVYGGAGRYEQYF
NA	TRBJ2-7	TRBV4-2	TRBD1	TGTGCCAGCAGCCCCCGACAGGGTTCTTCCTACGAGCAGTACTTC	CASSPRQGSSYEQYF
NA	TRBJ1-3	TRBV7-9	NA	TGTGCCAGCAGCGAAGTGGAGGGTGAAGCTTCCCCTGGAAACACCATATATTTT	CASSEVEGEASPGNTIYF
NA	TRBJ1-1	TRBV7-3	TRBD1	TGTGCCAGCAGCGACGGACAGGGAGGGAACACTGAAGCTTTCTTT	CASSDGQGGNTEAFF
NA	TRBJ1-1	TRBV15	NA	TGTGCCACCAGCAGAGGAACAGACCCAAACACTGAAGCTTTCTTT	CATSRGTDPNTEAFF
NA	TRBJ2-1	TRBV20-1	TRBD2	TGCAGTGCTAGGGGACTACCTGAGCAGTTCTTC	CSARGLPEQFF
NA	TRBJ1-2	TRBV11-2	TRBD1	TGTGCCAGCAGCTTAGCTGGGACAGGGACTAACTATGGCTACACCTTC	CASSLAGTGTNYGYTF
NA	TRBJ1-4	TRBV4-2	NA	TGTGCCAGCAGCCAAGGACGCCGCCAAGGGGATGAAAAACTGTTTTTT	CASSQGRRQGDEKLFF
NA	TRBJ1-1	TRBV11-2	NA	TGTGCCAGCAGCTTGAGGGGCAGCCTGAACACTGAAGCTTTCTTT	CASSLRGSLNTEAFF
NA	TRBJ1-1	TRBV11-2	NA	TGTGCCAGCAGCTTCAGGCAGGCCACTGAAGCTTTCTTT	CASSFRQATEAFF
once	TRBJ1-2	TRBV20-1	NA	TGCAGTGCTAGTTCTTCAAATGGCTACACCTTC	CSASSSNGYTF
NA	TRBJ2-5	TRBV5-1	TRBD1	TGCGCCAGCAGCTTTCCAGGGGGCGGAGAAGAGACCCAGTACTTC	CASSFPGGGEETQYF
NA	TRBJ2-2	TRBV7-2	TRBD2	TGTGCCAGCAGTAAGCCTAGCGGCAACACCGGGGAGCTGTTTTTT	CASSKPSGNTGELFF
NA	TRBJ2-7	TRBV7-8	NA	TGTGCCAGCAGCTTAGCGTCTGCCGGCTACGAGCAGTACTTC	CASSLASAGYEQYF
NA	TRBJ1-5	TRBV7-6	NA	TGTGCCAGCAGCCCCGAGGTTTTCGGCAATCAGCCCCAGCATTTT	CASSPEVFGNQPQHF
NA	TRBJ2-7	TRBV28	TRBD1	TGTGCCAGCAGTCTATACAGGGGTCTTAGCTCCTACGAGCAGTACTTC	CASSLYRGLSSYEQYF
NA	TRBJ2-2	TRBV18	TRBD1	TGTGCCAGCTCTCTCGCAGGGGGCGAGACCGGGGAGCTGTTTTTT	CASSLAGGETGELFF
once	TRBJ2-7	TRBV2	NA	TGTGCCAGCACGGGGACAGGACTAGCTGGGAACTTC	CASTGTGLAGNF
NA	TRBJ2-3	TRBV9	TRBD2	TGTGCCAGCAGCGTATCTGGACTAGCTAGCACAGATACGCAGTATTTT	CASSVSGLASTDTQYF
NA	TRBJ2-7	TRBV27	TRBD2	TGTGCCAGCAGTTTATCGGCTAGCGGGAGCTACGAGCAGTACTTC	CASSLSASGSYEQYF
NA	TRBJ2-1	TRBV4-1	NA	TGCGCCAGCAGCCAATTCGGGCAGGGGAGGAGCAATGAGCAGTTCTTC	CASSQFGQGRSNEQFF
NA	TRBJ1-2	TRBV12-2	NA	TGTGCAAGTCGCTTAGCGGACGGAGGGGGCTATGGCTACACCTTC	CASRLADGGGYGYTF
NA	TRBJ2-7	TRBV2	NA	TGTGCCAGCAATCGCCAGCCAACCTACGAGCAGTACTTC	CASNRQPTYEQYF
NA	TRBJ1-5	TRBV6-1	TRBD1	TGTGCCAGCAGTGGGACAGGGGGATTTCAGCCCCAGCATTTT	CASSGTGGFQPQHF
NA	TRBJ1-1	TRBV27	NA	TGTGCCAGCAGTCCAAGCTTGGTGAACACTGAAGCTTTCTTT	CASSPSLVNTEAFF
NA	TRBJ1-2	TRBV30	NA	TGTGCCTGGAGTTCAGCTAACTATGGCTACACCTTC	CAWSSANYGYTF